Listed below are T cell receptor beta chains from one sample, sequenced in a study of Graves' ophthalmopathy and Graves' hyperthyroidism. MiXCR was run by TCRdb on the multiplex PCR reads, yielding one entry per CDR3 protein. The data contain 740,000 or so distinct CDR3 sequences, around 40% of them singletons. The sequenced sample consisted of peripheral blood. These receptors all come from an adult man with Graves' ophthalmopathy. CDR3s include the opening cysteine and the closing phenylalanine or tryptophan. A D gene is named only where the DNA matches it firmly. Expanded clones get a size class; other rows say once, few or many, or leave the size out.

many	TRBD1	13	TRBV7-7	TRBJ2-7	CASSVYRGYEQYF	TGTGCCAGCAGCGTCTACAGGGGTTACGAGCAGTACTTC
.	.	12	TRBV25-1	TRBJ2-7	CASSPPGNEQYF	TGTGCCAGCTCACCACCGGGGAACGAGCAGTACTTC
many	TRBD1	15	TRBV29-1	TRBJ2-7	CSVETGQGKSREQYF	TGCAGCGTTGAAACGGGACAGGGGAAGTCACGCGAGCAGTACTTC
.	.	16	TRBV25-1	TRBJ2-2	CASRPGGRSNTGELFF	TGTGCCAGCAGACCCGGAGGCAGGTCGAACACCGGGGAGCTGTTTTTT
few	.	17	TRBV4-1	TRBJ1-5	CASSQPTGTPPNQPQHF	TGCGCCAGCAGCCAACCCACAGGGACACCGCCTAATCAGCCCCAGCATTTT
.	TRBD1	15	TRBV12-3/TRBV12-4	TRBJ2-2	CASSLGTGVAGELFF	TGTGCCAGCAGTCTCGGGACAGGGGTGGCCGGGGAGCTGTTTTTT
few	TRBD2	19	TRBV7-9	TRBJ2-2	CASSLTGLAGGLLAGELFF	TGTGCCAGCAGCTTAACCGGACTAGCGGGAGGCTTGTTGGCCGGGGAGCTGTTTTTT
few	.	15	TRBV5-1	TRBJ2-5	CASSFYPGVTETQYF	TGCGCCAGCAGCTTTTACCCAGGGGTTACGGAGACCCAGTACTTC
.	TRBD2	18	TRBV9	TRBJ2-2	CASSVASSGSENTGELFF	TGTGCCAGCAGCGTAGCTTCTAGCGGGAGCGAGAACACCGGGGAGCTGTTTTTT
many	.	16	TRBV19	TRBJ1-6	CASTRTASSYNSPLHF	TGTGCCAGTACCCGGACAGCTAGCTCCTATAATTCACCCCTCCACTTT
.	TRBD1	15	TRBV4-3	TRBJ2-7	CASSQGGTGDYEQYF	TGCGCCAGCAGCCAAGGTGGAACAGGGGATTACGAGCAGTACTTC
.	.	14	TRBV25-1	TRBJ1-6	CASSFRQYNSPLHF	TGTGCCAGCAGTTTCAGGCAGTATAATTCACCCCTCCACTTT
few	.	11	TRBV20-1	TRBJ2-5	CSAGPKETQYF	TGCAGTGCCGGGCCGAAAGAGACCCAGTACTTC
few	TRBD1	15	TRBV25-1	TRBJ2-2	CASSSERQGSGELFF	TGTGCCAGCAGTTCAGAACGACAGGGGTCCGGGGAGCTGTTTTTT
.	.	14	TRBV27	TRBJ2-7	CASSAWVGSYEQYF	TGTGCCAGCAGTGCGTGGGTTGGTTCCTACGAGCAGTACTTC
many	.	15	TRBV2	TRBJ1-2	CASSESDNRNYGYTF	TGTGCCAGCAGTGAGTCGGACAACCGAAACTATGGCTACACCTTC
.	.	14	TRBV25-1	TRBJ1-5	CASSLDLGNQPQHF	TGTGCCAGCAGTTTAGATTTGGGCAATCAGCCCCAGCATTTT
.	.	13	TRBV7-9	TRBJ1-1	CASSYREGSEAFF	TGTGCCAGCAGTTACCGGGAAGGGTCTGAAGCTTTCTTT
many	.	15	TRBV9	TRBJ1-4	CASSVETAGSEKLFF	TGTGCCAGCAGCGTAGAGACGGCAGGGAGTGAAAAACTGTTTTTT
.	.	13	TRBV28	TRBJ1-6	CASSFYGNSPLHF	TGTGCCAGCAGTTTTTACGGAAATTCACCCCTCCACTTT
many	.	12	TRBV25-1	TRBJ1-2	CASTTGWGGYTF	TGTGCCAGCACTACAGGGTGGGGTGGCTACACCTTC
many	.	12	TRBV29-1	TRBJ2-5	CSFGTSQETQYF	TGCAGCTTTGGGACATCCCAAGAGACCCAGTACTTC